These 20 T cell receptor beta chains originate from one sample sequenced in a study of cytomegalovirus exposure and HLA in healthy donors. The PCR had 60 Vbeta and 13 Jbeta primers. Profiling relied on immunoSEQ multiplex PCR, and the TCRdb table lists in-frame clones only, not all of them. This sample has roughly 160,000 clones, with 65% to 85% found just once. Sequenced sample: PBMCs. These receptors all stem from a boy aged 2 to 9 in good health and CMV-seronegative.

V and J are TRBV5-4 and TRBJ2-6; 8 bases fit TRBD1. The CDR3 runs to 17 residues. Losses at the gene ends were 6 bases for V and 0 bases for J; bases not matched to a gene: 8. CDR1 is SGHNT, CDR2 YYREEE, per germline (reference sequence). Written as DNA, the CDR3 is TGTGCCAGCACCAAGGGACAGGCGCTCTCTGGGGCCAACGTCCTGACTTTC. Translated: CASTKGQALSGANVLTF.

The chain couples TRBV6-1 to TRBJ2-1; maybe TRBD2 (6 bases). The V gene lost 6 bases and the J gene lost 0 bases, with 12 bases spanning the gap. The V gene's germline CDR1 is MNHNS and CDR2 SASEGT. This CDR3 region has 15 residues. The CDR3: CASRKEGTSYNEQFF. CDR3 DNA sequence: TGTGCCAGCAGGAAGGAGGGCACCTCCTACAATGAGCAGTTCTTC.

V gene TRBV2 combines with J gene TRBJ2-5; the match to TRBD1 covers 9 bases. There are 18 residues in the CDR3. Germline trimming cut 4 bases from V and 5 bases from J; bases unmatched to any gene: 17. The V gene's germline CDR1 is SNHLY and CDR2 FYNNEI. The CDR3 loop reads CASSVGQGRAVYGETQYF. In nucleotides, the CDR3 is TGTGCCAGCAGTGTGGGACAGGGAAGAGCGGTTTATGGGGAGACCCAGTACTTC.

This clone was seen a few times. The rearrangement joins TRBV11-2 to TRBJ2-7; D might be TRBD2 (5 bases). Trimming shortened V by 1 base and J by 4 bases, and 23 bases separated the two germline ends. The germline V gene has CDR1 SGHAT and CDR2 FQNNGV. The CDR3 runs to 18 residues. The CDR3 here is CASSLGPPVGRGRYEQYF. CDR3 sequence (DNA): TGTGCCAGCAGCTTAGGTCCTCCCGTAGGTCGCGGGCGGTACGAGCAGTACTTC. The variable domain in full, completed from reference TRBV11-2 and TRBJ2-7, reads EAGVAQSPRYKIIEKRQSVAFWCNPISGHATLYWYQQILGQGPKLLIQFQNNGVVDDSQLPKDRFSAERLKGVDSTLKIQPAKLEDSAVYLCASSLGPPVGRGRYEQYFGPGTRLTVT.

The chain joins TRBV7-9 to TRBJ2-5, with 12 bases lining up with TRBD2. Trimming took 2 bases from V and 5 from J; bases not matched to a gene: 6. The germline CDR1 and CDR2 sequences are SEHNR and FQNEAQ (reference sequence). The CDR3 extends over 16 amino acids. The CDR3 DNA follows: TGTGCCAGCAGCTTATGGCTAGCGGGGGGGCAGGAGACCCAGTACTTC. Its translation is CASSLWLAGGQETQYF.

This clone was observed a single time. The rearrangement links TRBV30 to TRBJ2-3, with 8 bases identical to TRBD2. J lost 4 bases, V lost 2 bases, and 8 bases had no gene match. The CDR3 length is 15 residues. Germline V gene sequence: CDR1 GTSNPN, CDR2 SVGIG (reference sequence). CDR3: CAWSWVGRASDTQYF. The CDR3 DNA reads as TGTGCCTGGAGTTGGGTCGGGAGGGCCTCAGATACGCAGTATTTT. The full variable domain, completed using reference TRBV30 and TRBJ2-3, is SQTIHQWPATLVQPVGSPLSLECTVEGTSNPNLYWYRQAAGRGLQLLFYSVGIGQISSEVPQNLSASRPQDRQFILSSKKLLLSDSGFYLCAWSWVGRASDTQYFGPGTRLTVL.

The chain has TRBV4-1 and TRBJ1-2, with 10 bases matching TRBD1. V was clipped by 5 bases and J by 6 bases; unmatched bases: 9. CDR1 and CDR2 (germline): MGHRA, YSYEKL. The CDR3 contains 15 residues. This CDR3 reads CASSEPGQGLNGYTF. CDR3 in DNA: TGCGCCAGCAGCGAGCCGGGACAGGGGTTGAATGGCTACACCTTC.

The rearrangement joins TRBV19 to TRBJ2-2; 13 bases map to TRBD2. The CDR3 is made up of 21 amino acids. CDR1 and CDR2 from the germline V gene are LNHDA and SQIVND (reference sequence). The J segment lost 5 bases and the V segment lost 3 bases, leaving 18 bases of the junction unmatched. CDR3 sequence reads: CASSIRGTSGNRRARTGELFF. The CDR3 DNA follows: TGTGCCAGTAGTATTAGGGGGACTAGCGGGAATCGTCGCGCGAGGACCGGGGAGCTGTTTTTT.

This clone was seen a handful of times. The chain employs TRBV7-8 and TRBJ2-5, with 16 bases fitting TRBD2. V was pared by 0 bases and J by 5 bases, with 0 bases of the junction left unmatched. The CDR3 is made up of 16 amino acids. Germline-derived CDR1 and CDR2 are SGHVS and FQNEAQ. The CDR3 region is CASSLAGLAGGETQYF. In DNA form, the CDR3 reads TGTGCCAGCAGCTTAGCGGGACTAGCGGGAGGGGAGACCCAGTACTTC.

The chain carries TRBV28 and TRBJ2-1; TRBD1 might be the D (6 bases). CDR1 MDHEN and CDR2 SYDVKM come from the germline V gene. The V gene lost 4 bases and the J gene lost 1 base, with 17 bases spanning the gap. The length of the CDR3 is 17 residues. CDR3 DNA: TGTGCCAGCAGTTCGCAGGGGAACAGGCGATCCTACAATGAGCAGTTCTTC. Translation gives CASSSQGNRRSYNEQFF.

This chain uses TRBV6-5 with TRBJ2-7; weak D call: TRBD1 (6 bases). V shed 5 bases and J shed 3 bases, with 17 bases lying between them. Germline loops: CDR1 MNHEY, CDR2 SVGAGI. CDR3 length: 15 amino acids. In DNA, the CDR3 is TGTGCCAGCAGTACGTGGGCAGGGGAGCACTACGAGCAGTACGTC. It codes for CASSTWAGEHYEQYV.

In its sample, this clone was seen once. V is TRBV5-1 and J is TRBJ1-3; D possibly corresponds to TRBD1 (5 bases). V gave up 1 base and J gave up 7 bases, with 24 bases separating them. CDR3 length: 18 residues. Looked up from germline, CDR1 is SGHRS and CDR2 is YFSETQ. DNA of the CDR3: TGCGCCAGCAGCTTGATCCCGCAGGGTTCCGAAAGAACCAACACCATATATTTT. Translated, it gives CASSLIPQGSERTNTIYF.

The chain combines TRBV30 with TRBJ2-4; tentative D call: TRBD1 (6 bases). Trimming pared 0 bases from V and 0 bases from J, leaving 9 bases between. This CDR3 is built from 15 residues. Germline CDR1 GTSNPN, CDR2 SVGIG (reference sequence). CDR3 in amino acids: CAWSVPGVAKNIQYF. CDR3 DNA: TGTGCCTGGAGTGTACCAGGGGTAGCCAAAAACATTCAGTACTTC. Variable domain in full (rest from reference TRBV30 and TRBJ2-4): SQTIHQWPATLVQPVGSPLSLECTVEGTSNPNLYWYRQAAGRGLQLLFYSVGIGQISSEVPQNLSASRPQDRQFILSSKKLLLSDSGFYLCAWSVPGVAKNIQYFGAGTRLSVL.

The CDR3 region is CASSIPGTGGSNQPQHF. DNA of the CDR3: TGTGCCAGTAGTATCCCCGGGACAGGGGGCAGCAATCAGCCCCAGCATTTT. J is TRBJ1-5 and V is TRBV19; 12 bases agree with TRBD1. The germline CDR1 and CDR2 sequences are LNHDA and SQIVND (reference sequence). V gave up 3 bases and J gave up 1 base; unmatched junction bases: 4. The CDR3 has 17 amino acids.

This clone was counted only a few times. The rearrangement links TRBV19 to TRBJ2-1; 8 bases match TRBD2. V gave up 4 bases and J gave up 4 bases; unmatched junction bases: 6. The CDR3 consists of 15 residues. CDR1 is LNHDA, CDR2 SQIVND, per germline (reference sequence). The CDR3 sequence is CASSSEAGVYNEQFF. CDR3 coding DNA: TGTGCCAGTAGTAGTGAAGCGGGAGTGTACAATGAGCAGTTCTTC.

The V call is TRBV19, the J call TRBJ2-1; a weak D match, TRBD1 (6 bases). Germline-derived CDR1 and CDR2 are LNHDA and SQIVND (reference sequence). V was trimmed by 3 bases and J by 5 bases, leaving 14 bases between them. The CDR3 sequence is 15 residues long. This CDR3 reads CASSIRQGIHNEQFF. For the CDR3, the DNA is TGTGCCAGTAGTATTCGGCAGGGGATTCACAATGAGCAGTTCTTC.

The rearrangement joins TRBV10-2 to TRBJ2-7; D is unclear. CDR1 is WSHSY and CDR2 is SAAADI in the germline V gene. V dropped 6 bases and J dropped 1 base, with 13 bases sitting between them. CDR3 length equals 14 residues. Here the CDR3 reads CASSHTTASYEQYV. In nucleotides, the CDR3 is TGCGCCAGCAGCCATACCACAGCATCCTACGAGCAGTACGTC.

The V and J genes are TRBV4-1 and TRBJ2-7; D perhaps matches TRBD2 (5 bases). Germline loops: CDR1 MGHRA, CDR2 YSYEKL. V lost 0 bases and J 5 bases, leaving 8 bases between the germline ends. This CDR3 is built from 13 residues. CDR3 bases: TGCGCCAGCAGCCAAGACGGGAACGACGAGCAGTACTTC. Translation gives CASSQDGNDEQYF.

This clone is categorized as large. The chain joins TRBV4-2 to TRBJ1-1; TRBD1 is a possible D gene (6 bases). The V end lost 0 bases, the J end lost 3 bases, and 14 bases lay between the germline ends. CDR3 length: 16 residues. Germline CDR1 and CDR2: LGHNA and YNFKEQ. Here the CDR3 DNA reads TGTGCCAGCAGCCAAGACTCGACAGGAGAGGACACTGAAGCTTTCTTT. It is translated as CASSQDSTGEDTEAFF.

The gene calls are TRBV4-3 and TRBJ2-2; 9 nucleotides line up with TRBD1. V lost 1 base to trimming and J lost 7 bases; unmatched junction nucleotides: 4. The CDR3 is made up of 15 amino acids. Germline CDR1 is LGHNA and CDR2 is YSLEER. In DNA form, the CDR3 reads TGCGCCAGCAGCCAAGGGACAGGGGAAGTCGGGGAGCTGTTTTTT. This encodes CASSQGTGEVGELFF.